This T cell receptor (beta chain) was documented in a study of T cells expressing NK-cell markers. It was by 5'RACE template switching with UMIs that TCR beta cDNA was made. TCRdb reanalyzed the 5' RACE reads, giving one entry per CDR3 protein sequence and no DNA. The table for this sample gives 500,000 or so distinct CDR3 sequences. The CDR3 runs 11 residues. Germline V gene sequence: CDR1 MNHEY, CDR2 SVGEGT. This TCR was recovered from a man younger than 35 in good health. This chain links TRBV6-2 or TRBV6-3 with TRBJ2-1. The sample taken for sequencing was blood T cells: a sorted CD56 or NKG2C T cell subset, CD4+ or CD8+ T cells, or bulk PBMC T cells (not recorded which). CDR3 in amino acids: CASSYHVRQWF.